The present entry profiles one TCR beta chain with its context. This sample is part of a study of T-cell memory formation after mild COVID-19. TCRdb passed the 5' RACE reads through MiXCR, listing each CDR3 protein once. In the table there are about 410,000 distinct CDR3 sequences, about 25% of which are singletons. The V and J ends lost 1 base and 0 bases respectively, with 14 bases between them. Germline assignment: CDR1 KGHSH and CDR2 LQKENI. The CDR3 consists of 17 residues. This receptor was taken from an adult woman who had mild COVID-19 (a few samples of this study predate the infection). Cell type and time point are not known. V usage is TRBV18 and J usage is TRBJ2-3; D may match TRBD1 or TRBD2 (5 bases each). The sequenced material came from PBMCs or a T cell subset sorted from them (not recorded which). The CDR3 coding sequence is TGTGCCAGCTCACCACAGGCCTACGGGACCAGCACAGATACGCAGTATTTT. It specifies CASSPQAYGTSTDTQYF.